Below, one T cell receptor beta chain is given with its context. What it recognizes is unknown. With 3 bases removed from V and 2 bases from J, the gap between germline ends came to 8 bases. The CDR3 totals 14 residues. The V gene's germline CDR1 is ENHRY and CDR2 SYGVKD. iRepertoire HTBI primers and Arm-PCR of CDR3 regions built TCR beta libraries. TCRdb re-analysed the multiplex PCR reads in MiXCR, keeping a single row per CDR3 protein. The data show 350,000 to 500,000 distinct CDR3 sequences, with around 15% seen just once and approximately 17% held by the top ten. This sample is drawn from a study of regulatory T cells in long-lasting Graves disease. Time point described: newly diagnosed GD, antithyroid drugs for less than 3 months. Construction of the TCR library relied on RNA isolated from PBMCs. General observations from the study: The TCR repertoire of persistent Graves' patients was less diverse than that of newly diagnosed ones. Study of thyroid tissue was not done, with only peripheral blood studied.

In addition, the sample was reused for a study of T cells in Graves' hyperthyroidism and ophthalmopathy.

The chain joins TRBV10-3 to TRBJ1-5; D gene uncertain. This receptor was obtained from a woman in her forties or fifties with Graves disease. The sequenced sample was peripheral blood mononuclear cells (PBMCs), obtained at new diagnosis, from a patient treated with antithyroid drugs. CDR3 in amino acids: CAISDGRRNQPQHF. The CDR3 DNA reads TGTGCCATCAGTGACGGACGGCGCAATCAGCCCCAGCATTTT.